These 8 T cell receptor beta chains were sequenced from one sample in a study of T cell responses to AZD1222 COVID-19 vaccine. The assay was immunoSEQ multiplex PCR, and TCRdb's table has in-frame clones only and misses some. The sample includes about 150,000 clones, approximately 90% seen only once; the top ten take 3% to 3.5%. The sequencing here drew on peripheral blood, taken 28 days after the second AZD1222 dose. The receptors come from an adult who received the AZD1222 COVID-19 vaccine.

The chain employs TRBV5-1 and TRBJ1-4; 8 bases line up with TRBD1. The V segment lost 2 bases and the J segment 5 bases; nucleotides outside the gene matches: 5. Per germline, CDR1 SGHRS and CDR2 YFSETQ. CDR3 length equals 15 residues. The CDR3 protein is CASSFQGAVNEKLFF. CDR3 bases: TGCGCCAGCAGCTTCCAGGGGGCAGTAAATGAAAAACTGTTTTTT.

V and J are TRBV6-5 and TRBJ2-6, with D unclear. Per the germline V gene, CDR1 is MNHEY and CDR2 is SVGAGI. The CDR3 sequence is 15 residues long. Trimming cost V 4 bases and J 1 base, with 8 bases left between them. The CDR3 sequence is CASSWSESGANVLTF. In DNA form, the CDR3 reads TGTGCCAGCAGTTGGAGTGAGTCTGGGGCCAACGTCCTGACTTTC.

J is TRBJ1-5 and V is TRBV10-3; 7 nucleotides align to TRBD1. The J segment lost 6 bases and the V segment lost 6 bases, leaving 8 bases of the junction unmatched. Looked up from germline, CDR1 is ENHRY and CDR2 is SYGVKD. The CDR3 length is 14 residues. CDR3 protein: CAISPGQEGQPQHF. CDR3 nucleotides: TGTGCCATCAGCCCCGGACAGGAGGGTCAGCCCCAGCATTTT.

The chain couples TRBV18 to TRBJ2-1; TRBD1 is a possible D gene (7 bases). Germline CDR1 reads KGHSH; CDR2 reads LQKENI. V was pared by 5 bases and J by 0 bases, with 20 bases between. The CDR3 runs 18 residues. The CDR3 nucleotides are TGTGCCAGCTCATCAATTTTTCAGGGGGGAAGCTCCTACAATGAGCAGTTCTTC. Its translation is CASSSIFQGGSSYNEQFF.

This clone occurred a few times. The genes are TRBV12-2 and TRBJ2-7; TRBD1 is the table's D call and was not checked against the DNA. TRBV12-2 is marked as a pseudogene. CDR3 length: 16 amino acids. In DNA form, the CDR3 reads TGTGCAAGTCGCTTAGAGGCAGGAGACAGACTCTACGAGCAGTACTTC. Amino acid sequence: CASRLEAGDRLYEQYF.

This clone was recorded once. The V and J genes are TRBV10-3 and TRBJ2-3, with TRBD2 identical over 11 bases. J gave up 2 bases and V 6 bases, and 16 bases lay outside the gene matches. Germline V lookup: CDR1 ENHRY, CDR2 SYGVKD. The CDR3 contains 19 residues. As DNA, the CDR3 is TGTGCCATCAGCGATCGATCTAGCGGGAGGCCCGGTACCACAGATACGCAGTATTTT. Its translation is CAISDRSSGRPGTTDTQYF.

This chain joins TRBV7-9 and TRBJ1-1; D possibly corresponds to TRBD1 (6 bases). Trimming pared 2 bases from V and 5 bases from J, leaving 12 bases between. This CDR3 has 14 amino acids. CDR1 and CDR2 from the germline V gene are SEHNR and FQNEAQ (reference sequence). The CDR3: CASSLLGRGTEAFF. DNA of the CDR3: TGTGCCAGCAGCTTACTGGGCAGGGGAACTGAAGCTTTCTTT.

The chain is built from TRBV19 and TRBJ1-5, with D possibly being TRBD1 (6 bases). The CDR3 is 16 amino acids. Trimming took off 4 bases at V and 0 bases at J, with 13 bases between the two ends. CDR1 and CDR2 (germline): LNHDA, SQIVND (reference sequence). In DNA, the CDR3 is TGTGCCAGTAGTACTCCCGAAGGGGGTAGCAATCAGCCCCAGCATTTT. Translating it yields CASSTPEGGSNQPQHF.